Presented here are 11 T cell receptor beta chains from one specimen sequenced in a study of cytomegalovirus exposure and HLA in healthy donors. PCR involved 60 Vbeta and 13 Jbeta primers. The repertoire was sequenced with immunoSEQ multiplex PCR; TCRdb's copy has only in-frame clones and lacks some. The table shows 60,000 to 70,000 clones, with approximately 82% occurring only once. The specimen was PBMCs. Receptor source: a woman aged 40 to 50 in good health and CMV-seropositive.

This clone has just one count. The chain has TRBV5-4 and TRBJ2-7; maybe TRBD2 (6 bases). The CDR3 is made up of 14 amino acids. Germline values: CDR1 SGHNT, CDR2 YYREEE (reference sequence). Trimming left V 4 bases short and J 6 bases short, with 17 bases between. The CDR3 sequence: CASSRETRGGEQYF. DNA of the CDR3: TGTGCCAGCAGCCGGGAGACACGGGGAGGCGAGCAGTACTTC.

V gene TRBV5-1 combines with J gene TRBJ2-2, with TRBD1 as a possible D gene (6 bases). The CDR3 is 16 residues long. Per germline, CDR1 SGHRS and CDR2 YFSETQ. The V end lost 0 bases, the J end lost 2 bases, and 11 bases lay between the germline ends. The CDR3 loop reads CASSLADRLNTGELFF. The CDR3 DNA sequence: TGCGCCAGCAGCTTGGCCGACAGGTTAAACACCGGGGAGCTGTTTTTT.

The chain links TRBV5-1 to TRBJ1-5, with D possibly being TRBD1 (5 bases). CDR3 length equals 14 residues. The V and J ends lost 4 bases and 5 bases respectively, with 13 bases between them. Germline-derived CDR1 and CDR2 are SGHRS and YFSETQ. The CDR3 DNA reads as TGCGCCAGCAGCCCTACAGGAACCGATCAGCCCCAGCATTTT. The encoded protein is CASSPTGTDQPQHF.

In DNA, the CDR3 is TGTGCCAGCAGTTTAAAATCGGGGGGCAATCAGCCCCAGCATTTT. Translated: CASSLKSGGNQPQHF. The V call is TRBV27, the J call TRBJ1-5, with D possibly being TRBD1 (5 bases). CDR3 size: 15 residues. Trimming left V 2 bases short and J 2 bases short, with 10 bases between. The germline gives CDR1 MNHEY, CDR2 SMNVEV (reference sequence).

The rearrangement uses TRBV19 and TRBJ1-4; D gene unclear. This CDR3 region has 15 residues. Trimming stripped 4 bases from V and 5 bases from J, with 14 bases between. Per the germline V gene, CDR1 is LNHDA and CDR2 is SQIVND (reference sequence). As DNA, the CDR3 is TGTGCCAGTAGTAGAGGGCAGAGTCAAAATGAAAAACTGTTTTTT. Its protein is CASSRGQSQNEKLFF.

The V call is TRBV10-3, the J call TRBJ2-3; a possible D gene is TRBD2 (5 bases). The germline V and J ends were trimmed by 3 bases and 4 bases, with 11 bases remaining between them. The CDR3 extends over 14 amino acids. Germline CDR1 ENHRY, CDR2 SYGVKD. CDR3 DNA: TGTGCCATCAGTGAAGGCCGGCGGGCAGATACGCAGTATTTT. Amino acid sequence: CAISEGRRADTQYF.

The V gene is TRBV11-1, the J gene TRBJ2-7; 10 positions agree with TRBD2. The CDR3 loop spans 15 amino acids. V shed 3 bases, J shed 7 bases, and the junction held 9 bases outside the gene matches. In germline, CDR1 is SGHAT, CDR2 FQDESV (reference sequence). The CDR3 bases are TGTGCCAGCAGCTTCGGGCTAGCGGGGGCGGATGAGCAGTACTTC. Translating it yields CASSFGLAGADEQYF.

This chain connects TRBV5-5 to TRBJ2-2, with D possibly matching TRBD1 (6 bases). The CDR3 spans 14 residues. The germline V gene encodes CDR1 SGHKS and CDR2 YYEKEE (reference sequence). The V end lost 4 bases, the J end lost 4 bases, and 11 bases lay between the germline ends. The CDR3 DNA reads as TGTGCCAGCAGCCGGACAGAACCCACCGGGGAGCTGTTTTTT. Residues: CASSRTEPTGELFF.

The chain uses TRBV7-6 and TRBJ2-3; a possible D gene is TRBD2 (6 bases). Germline CDR1 is SGHVS and CDR2 is FNYEAQ. The CDR3 has 14 amino acids. The V end was cut by 5 bases, the J end by 0 bases, with 9 bases between. CDR3 loop: CASSREASTDTQYF. CDR3 in DNA: TGTGCCAGCAGCAGGGAGGCTAGCACAGATACGCAGTATTTT.

The CDR3 protein is CASSSSRAQASDTQYF. The CDR3 nucleotides read TGTGCCAGCAGCTCTAGCCGGGCTCAGGCGTCAGATACGCAGTATTTT. The chain combines TRBV7-9 with TRBJ2-3; possibly TRBD2 for D (5 bases). Germline CDR1 reads SEHNR; CDR2 reads FQNEAQ (reference sequence). The CDR3 is made up of 16 amino acids. Trimming stripped 4 bases from V and 4 bases from J, with 18 bases between.

This chain uses TRBV19 with TRBJ1-1; no definite D call. This CDR3 contains 14 residues. Per the germline V gene, CDR1 is LNHDA and CDR2 is SQIVND (reference sequence). Trimming shortened V by 0 bases and J by 1 base, and 6 bases separated the two germline ends. CDR3 sequence reads: CASSIERRNTEAFF. The CDR3 bases are TGTGCCAGTAGTATAGAACGGAGGAACACTGAAGCTTTCTTT. The whole variable domain, remainder taken from reference TRBV19 and TRBJ1-1, is DGGITQSPKYLFRKEGQNVTLSCEQNLNHDAMYWYRQDPGQGLRLIYYSQIVNDFQKGDIAEGYSVSREKKESFPLTVTSAQKNPTAFYLCASSIERRNTEAFFGQGTRLTVV.